This entry concerns a single T cell receptor (beta chain). Sequencing was performed with immunoSEQ multiplex PCR; in TCRdb, only in-frame clones are kept and a portion is missing. The repertoire consists of 40,000 or so clones, with 75% to 95% occurring once and the leading ten covering under 10%. This specimen belongs to a study of T cell changes during pregnancy in multiple sclerosis. The receptor's source is a female donor with multiple sclerosis, enrolled in a pregnancy study. This sample comprised CD8+ T cells from peripheral blood mononuclear cells, obtained before pregnancy.

CDR3 DNA: TGTGCCAGCAGTAAAGTTGGGACTTCCATCTACTACGAGCAGTACTTC. Protein sequence: CASSKVGTSIYYEQYF. V is TRBV6-6 and J is TRBJ2-7; D perhaps matches TRBD2 (6 bases). Trimming shortened V by 5 bases and J by 3 bases, and 20 bases separated the two germline ends. The CDR3 length is 16 residues. Per the germline V gene, CDR1 is MNHNY and CDR2 is SVGAGI (reference sequence).